This TCR beta chain was sequenced during a study of post-analysis software for immune sequencing data. Every TCR beta cDNA library bore unique molecular identifiers. A population of about 1 to 11 million T cells gave rise to 400,000 to 550,000 cDNA molecules. TCRdb itself ran the PCR reads through MiXCR, one entry per CDR3 protein. Of more than 500,000 distinct CDR3 sequences listed, 34% were seen once; the top ten hold about 5.6%. Findings of the study overall: Normalized Chao1 diversity in multiple sclerosis patients fell significantly below that of controls.

This clonotype was recorded a few times. Its antigen remains unknown. Material: blood. This sequence was found in a girl aged 2 to 17 with multiple sclerosis.

The DNA for the CDR3 is TGCAGTGCTAGAGCCCAGACAGACTTCTACGAGCAGTACTTC. Amino acids: CSARAQTDFYEQYF. J is TRBJ2-7 and V is TRBV20-1, with D perhaps matching TRBD1 (5 bases). From germline, CDR1 is DFQATT and CDR2 SNEGSKA (reference sequence). V dropped 1 base and J dropped 3 bases, with 13 bases sitting between them. This CDR3 is built from 14 residues.